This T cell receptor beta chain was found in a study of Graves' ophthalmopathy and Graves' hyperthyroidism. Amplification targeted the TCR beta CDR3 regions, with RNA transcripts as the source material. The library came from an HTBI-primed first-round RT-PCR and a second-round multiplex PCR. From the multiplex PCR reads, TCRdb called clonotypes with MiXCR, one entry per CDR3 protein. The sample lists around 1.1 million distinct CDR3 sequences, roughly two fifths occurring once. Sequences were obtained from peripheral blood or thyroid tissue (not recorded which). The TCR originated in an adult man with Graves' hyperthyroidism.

The CDR3 DNA follows: TGCAGTGCCCTCACCCAGGGACAGACCCAGTACTTC. Protein product: CSALTQGQTQYF. The chain joins TRBV20-1 to TRBJ2-5; TRBD1 or TRBD2 may be the D gene (5 bases each). The CDR3 runs 12 residues. The germline V and J ends were trimmed by 6 bases and 6 bases, with 14 bases remaining between them. Germline loops: CDR1 DFQATT, CDR2 SNEGSKA (reference sequence).